This T cell receptor beta chain was obtained from a study of post-analysis software for immune sequencing data. Background on the study: Patients with relapsing-remitting, secondary progressive and progressive-relapsing multiple sclerosis courses were all represented. Study findings and constraints: Five or six TRBV segments, TRBV5-6, TRBV5-1 and TRBV20-1 among them, were found more frequent in patients than controls.

Trimming shortened V by 8 bases and J by 0 bases, and 13 bases separated the two germline ends. CDR3 length: 14 residues. In its sample, this clonotype was seen a few times. As yet, its antigen is unknown. Built from TCR beta cDNA, the libraries had unique molecular identifiers in them. Each CDR3 protein is one row after TCRdb ran MiXCR on the PCR reads. Of over 300,000 distinct CDR3 sequences in the sample, approximately 33% were seen once. This sequence originates from a girl aged 5-17 years with multiple sclerosis. The rearrangement uses TRBV12-3 or TRBV12-4 and TRBJ1-1; D is uncertain. Sequenced: blood. The CDR3 nucleotides are TGTGCCAGCCTTGTGAGCCCCATGAACACTGAAGCTTTCTTT. It specifies CASLVSPMNTEAFF.